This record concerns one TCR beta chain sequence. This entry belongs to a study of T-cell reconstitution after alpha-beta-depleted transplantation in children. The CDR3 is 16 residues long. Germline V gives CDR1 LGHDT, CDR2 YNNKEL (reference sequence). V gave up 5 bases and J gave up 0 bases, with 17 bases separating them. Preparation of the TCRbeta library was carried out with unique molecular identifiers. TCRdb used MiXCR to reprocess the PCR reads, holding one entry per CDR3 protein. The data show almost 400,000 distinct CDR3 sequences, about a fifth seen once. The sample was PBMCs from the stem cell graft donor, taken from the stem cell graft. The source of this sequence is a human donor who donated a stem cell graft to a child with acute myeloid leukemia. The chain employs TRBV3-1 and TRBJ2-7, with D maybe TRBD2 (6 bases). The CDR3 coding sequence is TGTGCCAGCAGCTACGCGAGCGGGCTAAGCTCCTACGAGCAGTACTTC. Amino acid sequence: CASSYASGLSSYEQYF.